This entry describes one TCR beta chain. Its antigen is as yet unknown. Generated by immunoSEQ multiplex PCR, the TCRdb table keeps only in-frame clones and is missing some. This sample has about 150,000 clones, with 86% found just once. This sample stems from a study of cytomegalovirus exposure and HLA in healthy donors. Points from the study as a whole: Published work reported that the classifier diagnosed cytomegalovirus status with high specificity and sensitivity.

Sequenced material: PBMCs. This sequence was found in a man between 18 and 29 years old in good health and CMV-seropositive.

The CDR3 DNA sequence: TGTGCCAGCAGTGAAGCAGGGGCCACTGAAGCTTTCTTT. It encodes CASSEAGATEAFF. The chain joins TRBV6-1 to TRBJ1-1, with D possibly matching TRBD1 (5 bases). V was shortened by 0 bases and J by 4 bases, with 6 bases between the two germline ends. CDR1 and CDR2 (germline): MNHNS, SASEGT. The CDR3 loop spans 13 amino acids.